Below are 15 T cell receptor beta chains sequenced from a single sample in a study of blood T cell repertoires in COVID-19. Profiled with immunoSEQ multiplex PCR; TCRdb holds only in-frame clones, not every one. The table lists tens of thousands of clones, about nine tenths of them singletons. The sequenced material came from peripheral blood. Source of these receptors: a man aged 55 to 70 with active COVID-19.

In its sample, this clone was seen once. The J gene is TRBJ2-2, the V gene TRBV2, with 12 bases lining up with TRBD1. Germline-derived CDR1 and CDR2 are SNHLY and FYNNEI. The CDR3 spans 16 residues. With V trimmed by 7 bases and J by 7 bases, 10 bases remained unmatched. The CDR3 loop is CASTRDRGLAYGELFF. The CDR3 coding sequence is TGTGCCAGCACCCGGGACAGGGGGCTCGCGTACGGGGAGCTGTTTTTT.

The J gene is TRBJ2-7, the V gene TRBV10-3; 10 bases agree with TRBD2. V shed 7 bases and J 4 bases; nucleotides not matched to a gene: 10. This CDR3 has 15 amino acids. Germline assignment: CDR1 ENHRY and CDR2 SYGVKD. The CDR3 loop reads CAITNEASGSYEQYF. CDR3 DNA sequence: TGTGCCATCACCAACGAGGCTAGCGGGAGTTACGAGCAGTACTTC.

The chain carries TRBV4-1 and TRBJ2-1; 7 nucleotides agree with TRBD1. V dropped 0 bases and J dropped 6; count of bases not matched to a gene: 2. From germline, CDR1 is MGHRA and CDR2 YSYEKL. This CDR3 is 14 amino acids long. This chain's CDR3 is CASSQDHRGNEQFF. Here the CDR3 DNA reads TGCGCCAGCAGCCAAGACCACAGGGGCAATGAGCAGTTCTTC.

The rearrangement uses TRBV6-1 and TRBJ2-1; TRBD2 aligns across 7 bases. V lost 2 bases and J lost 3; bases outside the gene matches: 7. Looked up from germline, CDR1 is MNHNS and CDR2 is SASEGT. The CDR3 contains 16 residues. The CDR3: CASSEQDWEGYNEQFF. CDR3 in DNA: TGTGCCAGCAGTGAACAAGACTGGGAGGGCTACAATGAGCAGTTCTTC.

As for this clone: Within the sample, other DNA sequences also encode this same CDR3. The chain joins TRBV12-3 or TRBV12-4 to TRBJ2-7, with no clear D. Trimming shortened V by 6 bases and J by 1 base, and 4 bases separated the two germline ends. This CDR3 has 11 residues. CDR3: CASSHSYEQYF. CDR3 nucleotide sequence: TGTGCCAGCAGCCATTCCTACGAGCAGTACTTC.

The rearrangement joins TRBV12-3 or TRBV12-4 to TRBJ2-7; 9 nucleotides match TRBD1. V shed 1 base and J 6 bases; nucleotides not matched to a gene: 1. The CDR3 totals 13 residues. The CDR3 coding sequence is TGTGCCAGCAGTTTAGGGACAGGGGCCGAGCAGTACTTC. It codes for CASSLGTGAEQYF.

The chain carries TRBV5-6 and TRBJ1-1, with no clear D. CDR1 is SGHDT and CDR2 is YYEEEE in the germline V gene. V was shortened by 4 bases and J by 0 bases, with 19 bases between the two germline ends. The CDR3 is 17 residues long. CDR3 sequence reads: CASSPPRAANLNTEAFF. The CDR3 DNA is TGTGCCAGCAGCCCCCCCCGTGCCGCTAATCTGAACACTGAAGCTTTCTTT.

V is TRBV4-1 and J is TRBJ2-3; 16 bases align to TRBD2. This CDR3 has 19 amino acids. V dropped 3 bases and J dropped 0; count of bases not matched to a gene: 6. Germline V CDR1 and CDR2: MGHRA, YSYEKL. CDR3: CASSQLGLAGGPSTDTQYF. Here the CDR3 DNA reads TGCGCCAGCAGCCAGCTGGGACTAGCGGGAGGGCCAAGCACAGATACGCAGTATTTT.

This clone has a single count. CDR3 DNA: TGTGCCAGCAGCGCCACAACGCAGGGGTCTAACACTGAAGCTTTCTTT. It yields the protein CASSATTQGSNTEAFF. V usage is TRBV9 and J usage is TRBJ1-1; TRBD1 is a possible D gene (6 bases). Trimming left V 3 bases short and J 2 bases short, with 17 bases between. CDR3 length: 16 residues. Germline loops: CDR1 SGDLS, CDR2 YYNGEE.

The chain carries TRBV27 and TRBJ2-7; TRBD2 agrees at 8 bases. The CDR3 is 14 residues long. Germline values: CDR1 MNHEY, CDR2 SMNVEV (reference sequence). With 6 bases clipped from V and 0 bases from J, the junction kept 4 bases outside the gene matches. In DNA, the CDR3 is TGTGCCAGCAGCTTAGCGGGGACCTCCTACGAGCAGTACTTC. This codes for CASSLAGTSYEQYF.

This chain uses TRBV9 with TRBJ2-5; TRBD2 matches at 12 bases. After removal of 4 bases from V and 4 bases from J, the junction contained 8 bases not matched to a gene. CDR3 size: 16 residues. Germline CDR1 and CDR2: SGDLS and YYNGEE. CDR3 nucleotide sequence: TGTGCCAGCAGCTCCAGGACTAGCGGGGCGGGAGAGACCCAGTACTTC. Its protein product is CASSSRTSGAGETQYF.

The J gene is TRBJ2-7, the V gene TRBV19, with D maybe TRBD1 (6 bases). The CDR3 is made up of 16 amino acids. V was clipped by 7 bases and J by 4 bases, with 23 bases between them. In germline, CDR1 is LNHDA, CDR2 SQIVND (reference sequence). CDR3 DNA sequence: TGTGCCAGTACCTATAGTCAGGGGACCTTACCTTACGAGCAGTACTTC. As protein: CASTYSQGTLPYEQYF.

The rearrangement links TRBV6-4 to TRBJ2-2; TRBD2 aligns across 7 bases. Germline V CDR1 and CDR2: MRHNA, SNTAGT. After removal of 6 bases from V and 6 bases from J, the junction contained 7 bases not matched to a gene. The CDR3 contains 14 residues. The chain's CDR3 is CASRREEVSGELFF. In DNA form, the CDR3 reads TGTGCCAGCAGACGGGAGGAGGTGTCCGGGGAGCTGTTTTTT.

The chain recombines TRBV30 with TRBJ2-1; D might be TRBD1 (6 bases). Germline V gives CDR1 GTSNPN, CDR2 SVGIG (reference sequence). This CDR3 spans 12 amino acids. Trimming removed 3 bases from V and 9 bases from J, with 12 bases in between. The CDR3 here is CAWSPQGGEQFF. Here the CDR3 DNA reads TGTGCCTGGAGCCCACAGGGTGGTGAGCAGTTCTTC.

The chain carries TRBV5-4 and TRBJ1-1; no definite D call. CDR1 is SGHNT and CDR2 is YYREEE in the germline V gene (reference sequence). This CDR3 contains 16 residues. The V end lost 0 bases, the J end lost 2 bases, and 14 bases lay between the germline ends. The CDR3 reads CASSLERGGGNTEAFF. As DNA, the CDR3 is TGTGCCAGCAGCTTGGAGCGGGGTGGTGGAAACACTGAAGCTTTCTTT.